Described below is a single TCR beta chain sequence and its context. What it binds is not known. This record comes from a study of T-cell reconstitution after alpha-beta-depleted transplantation in children. Study observations and caveats: Expanded graft clones, several hundred of them, were reportedly the source of alpha-beta T cells about two months after transplant. It was surviving recipient T cells and thymic progenitors that gave some patients high TCRbeta diversity at day 60. Newly produced T cells mostly accounted for T-cell counts and diversity one year post-transplant.

The germline V gene has CDR1 SGHTA and CDR2 FQGNSA. The CDR3 is 15 residues long. V dropped 1 base and J dropped 1 base, with 10 bases sitting between them. Library preparation (for TCRbeta) was performed with unique molecular identifiers. A single record per CDR3 protein comes from TCRdb applying MiXCR to the PCR reads. Seen here are tens of thousands of distinct CDR3 sequences, 15% to 20% observed once, and the top ten hold around 35%. Source: PBMCs, mostly from graft donor cells, taken 60 days after TCRalphabeta/CD19-depleted stem cell transplant. The source is a male patient under 10 years old who had a stem cell transplant for acute lymphoblastic leukemia, so the T cells may come from the graft donor. This chain joins TRBV7-2 and TRBJ2-5; a weak D match, TRBD1 (5 bases). The CDR3 DNA is TGTGCCAGCAGCTTAGGCAGGGCAATCCAAGAGACCCAGTACTTC. It translates to CASSLGRAIQETQYF.